The next 22 T cell receptor beta chains were all read from a single sample in a study of PD-L1 blockade in urothelial cancer. Time point of the sample: peripheral blood 6 weeks after treatment start. Data came from immunoSEQ multiplex PCR; TCRdb stores just in-frame clones and leaves some out. The data contain tens of thousands of clones, approximately 81% of them singletons. Sample: PBMCs, taken around atezolizumab (anti-PD-L1) treatment. These receptors all come from a man aged 70-80 years with urothelial cancer.

This sequence joins TRBV7-9 and TRBJ1-3; D is uncertain. Germline V gene sequence: CDR1 SEHNR, CDR2 FQNEAQ (reference sequence). Trimming left V 5 bases short and J 8 bases short, with 10 bases between. The CDR3 consists of 12 residues. CDR3 loop: CASSPLRDTIYF. The DNA of the CDR3 is TGTGCCAGCAGCCCCCTGCGGGACACCATATATTTT.

This chain connects TRBV9 to TRBJ2-2; D gene unclear. CDR1 SGDLS and CDR2 YYNGEE come from the germline V gene. The CDR3 spans 16 residues. Trimming removed 0 bases at V and 4 bases at J, with 13 bases between. CDR3 in DNA: TGTGCCAGCAGCGTAGTCGAGACTCCGATCACCGGGGAGCTGTTTTTT. Amino acids: CASSVVETPITGELFF.

Of note for this clone: The junction differs from germline at one of its ends, possibly a read error. The chain uses TRBV4-2 and TRBJ1-2, with unresolved D. The CDR3 length is 14 residues. Germline lookup yields CDR1 LGHNA and CDR2 YNFKEQ. CDR3 bases: TGTGCCAGCAACCAAGATACGAGGTCCTATGGCTACACCTTC. This translates into CASNQDTRSYGYTF.

This clone was recorded only once. The chain has TRBV7-8 and TRBJ2-7; the match to TRBD1 covers 12 bases. The germline gives CDR1 SGHVS, CDR2 FQNEAQ. The ends lost 5 bases at V and 3 bases at J; junction bases unmatched: 5. The CDR3 extends over 15 amino acids. As DNA, the CDR3 is TGTGCCAGCAGCCAAGGGACAGGGGGCATCTACGAGCAGTACTTC. Residues: CASSQGTGGIYEQYF.

The chain couples TRBV28 to TRBJ1-4; D might be TRBD1 (5 bases). The CDR3 contains 14 residues. The germline V and J ends were trimmed by 7 bases and 3 bases, with 12 bases remaining between them. Germline lookup yields CDR1 MDHEN and CDR2 SYDVKM. The CDR3 spells CASTFPGANEKLFF. The CDR3 DNA reads as TGTGCCAGCACCTTCCCGGGGGCTAATGAAAAACTGTTTTTT.

V and J are TRBV10-3 and TRBJ2-1; 11 nucleotides agree with TRBD1. This CDR3 has 13 residues. V lost 7 bases to trimming and J lost 7 bases; unmatched junction nucleotides: 3. Germline V gene data show CDR1 as ENHRY and CDR2 as SYGVKD. CDR3 residues: CAITGTGGNEQFF. CDR3 DNA sequence: TGTGCCATCACCGGGACAGGGGGGAATGAGCAGTTCTTC.

This sequence joins TRBV5-4 and TRBJ2-5; TRBD1 aligns across 9 bases. The CDR3 sequence is 15 residues long. The ends lost 1 base at V and 5 bases at J; junction bases unmatched: 6. Germline CDR1 SGHNT, CDR2 YYREEE (reference sequence). CDR3 amino acids: CASSLMRQGGETQYF. CDR3 bases: TGTGCCAGCAGCTTGATGCGACAGGGGGGGGAGACCCAGTACTTC.

This clone was seen more than once but under ten times. The chain links TRBV27 to TRBJ2-7; weak D call: TRBD1 (5 bases). CDR3 size: 17 residues. CDR1 MNHEY and CDR2 SMNVEV come from the germline V gene (reference sequence). V was trimmed by 4 bases and J by 0 bases, leaving 19 bases between them. The CDR3 region is CASSSGWPLVSSYEQYF. CDR3 nucleotides: TGTGCCAGCAGTTCAGGGTGGCCCCTAGTTAGCTCCTACGAGCAGTACTTC.

The chain recombines TRBV15 with TRBJ1-1; maybe TRBD1 (5 bases). Trimming cost V 0 bases and J 5 bases, with 13 bases left between them. The CDR3 is 15 residues long. The germline V gene has CDR1 LNHNV and CDR2 YYDKDF (reference sequence). The CDR3 nucleotides are TGTGCCACCAGCAGAGATCTTAGGGGTGGAACTGAAGCTTTCTTT. Translated, it gives CATSRDLRGGTEAFF.

V and J are TRBV2 and TRBJ1-1, with D hard to call. This CDR3 has 16 amino acids. The germline V gene encodes CDR1 SNHLY and CDR2 FYNNEI. V lost 6 bases, J lost 6 bases, and 23 bases lay in between. The DNA of the CDR3 is TGTGCCAGCAGATTCCCCCTTCGTGACACTGTCGCTGAAGCTTTCTTT. Translated, it gives CASRFPLRDTVAEAFF.

The chain recombines TRBV2 with TRBJ2-1; 10 bases fit TRBD2. The CDR3 has 13 residues. Trimming at V came to 6 bases and at J to 9 bases, leaving 5 bases not matched to a gene. Per germline, CDR1 SNHLY and CDR2 FYNNEI. CDR3 region: CASSQREGSEQFF. The CDR3, as DNA: TGTGCCAGCAGCCAGCGGGAGGGAAGTGAGCAGTTCTTC.

This clone came up a few times. The chain combines TRBV27 with TRBJ1-2; 8 nucleotides align to TRBD1. This CDR3 has 15 residues. Germline CDR1 MNHEY, CDR2 SMNVEV (reference sequence). The trim removed 5 bases at V and 4 bases at J, leaving 9 bases unmatched. The CDR3 coding sequence is TGTGCCAGCAGTCCAGGGGGACAGGCAACCTATGGCTACACCTTC. Amino acids: CASSPGGQATYGYTF.

The chain carries TRBV5-1 and TRBJ2-5; D perhaps matches TRBD1 (6 bases). The ends were cut back, 0 bases at V and 1 base at J, with 19 bases in the middle. This CDR3 region has 18 residues. In germline, CDR1 is SGHRS, CDR2 YFSETQ. The CDR3 loop reads CASSLEQGRGGPQETQYF. CDR3 sequence (DNA): TGCGCCAGCAGCTTGGAACAGGGTAGAGGCGGTCCCCAAGAGACCCAGTACTTC.

This chain uses TRBV18 with TRBJ2-2; TRBD1 matches at 9 bases. The germline V gene has CDR1 KGHSH and CDR2 LQKENI. The CDR3 has 14 amino acids. The ends lost 5 bases at V and 7 bases at J; junction bases unmatched: 5. CDR3 loop: CASSAGQGNGELFF. CDR3 in DNA: TGTGCCAGCTCAGCTGGACAGGGGAACGGGGAGCTGTTTTTT.

The table lists this clone with a few counts. The chain employs TRBV2 and TRBJ2-3, with 7 bases aligning to TRBD1. The germline V gene has CDR1 SNHLY and CDR2 FYNNEI. V trimming: 6 bases; J trimming: 2 bases; junction bases outside the gene matches: 5. The CDR3 covers 14 residues. The CDR3 region has the DNA TGTGCCAGCAGCTGGGACAGCACCACAGATACGCAGTATTTT. Residues: CASSWDSTTDTQYF.

V and J are TRBV30 and TRBJ1-2; D is ambiguous. Trimming took 1 base from V and 5 from J, leaving 11 bases between them. The length of the CDR3 is 13 residues. CDR1 and CDR2 from the germline V gene are GTSNPN and SVGIG (reference sequence). The CDR3 nucleotides read TGTGCCTGGAGTGACCCCCCCTATTATGGCTACACCTTC. This translates into CAWSDPPYYGYTF.

This rearrangement joins TRBV5-6 to TRBJ2-7; maybe TRBD1 (6 bases). The V end was cut by 4 bases, the J end by 1 base, with 18 bases between. CDR1 is SGHDT, CDR2 YYEEEE, per germline. CDR3 length equals 16 residues. CDR3 nucleotide sequence: TGTGCCAGCAGCGCCCGGACAGTTACCGTATCCTACGAGCAGTACTTC. It is translated as CASSARTVTVSYEQYF.

Only one count was recorded for this clone. The chain carries TRBV5-1 and TRBJ2-7; 8 bases align to TRBD2. J lost 1 base, V lost 3 bases, and 3 bases had no gene match. The CDR3 runs to 14 residues. Germline values: CDR1 SGHRS, CDR2 YFSETQ. The CDR3 DNA reads TGCGCCAGCAGCTCACTAGCGGAGTCCTACGAGCAGTACTTC. Its protein product is CASSSLAESYEQYF.

V and J are TRBV5-1 and TRBJ2-1; a weak D match, TRBD1 (5 bases). This CDR3 contains 16 residues. Germline V gene sequence: CDR1 SGHRS, CDR2 YFSETQ. V was shortened by 4 bases and J by 0 bases, with 14 bases between the two germline ends. The CDR3 DNA follows: TGCGCCAGCAGCCGATACTCAGGGTCCTCCTACAATGAGCAGTTCTTC. It specifies CASSRYSGSSYNEQFF.

Points on this clone: Other DNA sequences in this specimen translate into the identical CDR3. V is TRBV5-1 and J is TRBJ2-1, with TRBD2 identical over 7 bases. From germline, CDR1 is SGHRS and CDR2 YFSETQ. The CDR3 is 16 amino acids. V was clipped by 1 base and J by 2 bases; unmatched bases: 6. The chain's CDR3 is CASSLTSGGTYNEQFF. Written as DNA, the CDR3 is TGCGCCAGCAGCTTGACTTCGGGAGGAACCTACAATGAGCAGTTCTTC.

This clone was recorded a few times. V and J are TRBV25-1 and TRBJ1-1; a possible D gene is TRBD1 (5 bases). V shed 1 base and J shed 5 bases, with 11 bases lying between them. Germline assignment: CDR1 MGHDK and CDR2 SYGVNS. The CDR3 consists of 14 residues. The CDR3 is CASSESGEGTEAFF. The CDR3 DNA reads TGTGCCAGCAGTGAATCGGGGGAAGGAACTGAAGCTTTCTTT.

The chain joins TRBV18 to TRBJ2-7, with 8 bases fitting TRBD1. With V trimmed by 2 bases and J by 4 bases, 7 bases remained unmatched. Germline CDR1 is KGHSH and CDR2 is LQKENI. The CDR3 length is 15 residues. In DNA, the CDR3 is TGTGCCAGCTCACCAAGTAGGAACAGGGGGTACGAGCAGTACTTC. It encodes CASSPSRNRGYEQYF.